Listed below are T cell receptor beta chains from one sample, sequenced in a study of PD-1 blockade in classical Hodgkin lymphoma. Assay used: immunoSEQ multiplex PCR; TCRdb lists only in-frame clones, some missing. The sample records about 18,000 clones, roughly three quarters being singletons. The material sequenced was CD4+ T cells from blood, taken before the fourth cycle of nivolumab. The receptors come from a human donor with classical Hodgkin lymphoma. CDR3s include the opening cysteine and the closing phenylalanine or tryptophan. The D gene is left open where the match is weak. Only some rows state a clone size, as once, few, many or a class for expanded clones.

clone_size,d_call,v_call,j_call,cdr3_aa,cdr3_nt
.,.,TRBV5-1,TRBJ1-4,CASSPGVVGTTNEKLFF,TGCGCCAGCAGCCCGGGGGTTGTAGGGACAACTAATGAAAAACTGTTTTTT
.,TRBD2,TRBV4-2,TRBJ2-1,CASSQESVGLVYNEQFF,TGTGCCAGCAGCCAAGAATCGGTGGGACTAGTCTACAATGAGCAGTTCTTC
.,.,TRBV10-3,TRBJ2-3,CAISESIWGLTDTQYF,TGTGCCATCAGTGAGTCTATCTGGGGTTTAACAGATACGCAGTATTTT
.,.,TRBV18,TRBJ2-3,CASSSRTVPDTQYF,TGTGCCAGCTCATCGAGGACCGTCCCAGATACGCAGTATTTT
.,.,TRBV6-5,TRBJ2-7,CASSSPGTANYEQYF,TGTGCCAGCAGTAGCCCTGGGACCGCAAACTACGAGCAGTACTTC
.,TRBD1,TRBV27,TRBJ2-7,CASSTGTVAYEQYF,TGTGCCAGCAGTACCGGGACAGTCGCCTACGAGCAGTACTTC
.,.,TRBV5-6,TRBJ2-1,CASSLAQGGYNEQFF,TGTGCCAGCAGCTTGGCGCAGGGGGGATACAATGAGCAGTTCTTC
.,.,TRBV7-9,TRBJ2-3,CASSFSADTQYF,TGTGCCAGCAGCTTTTCCGCAGATACGCAGTATTTT
.,TRBD1,TRBV18,TRBJ2-5,CASSPSYGTGGETQYF,TGTGCCAGCTCACCAAGTTACGGGACAGGTGGAGAGACCCAGTACTTC
.,.,TRBV6-4,TRBJ2-3,CASSDQPQRLSTDTQYF,TGTGCCAGCAGTGATCAGCCACAGCGACTTTCCACAGATACGCAGTATTTT
.,TRBD1,TRBV5-6,TRBJ1-1,CASMGTGRTEAFF,TGTGCCAGCATGGGGACAGGGAGGACTGAAGCTTTCTTT
.,TRBD1,TRBV30,TRBJ2-5,CAWSQDRVYRGTQYF,TGTGCCTGGAGTCAGGACAGGGTATATCGTGGGACCCAGTACTTC
.,TRBD1,TRBV6-6,TRBJ1-2,CASSRDRGFGGYTF,TGTGCCAGCAGTCGTGACAGGGGGTTTGGAGGCTACACCTTC
.,.,TRBV9,TRBJ1-5,CASTQDSLLESNQPQHF,TGTGCCAGCACCCAGGACAGCTTACTCGAGTCCAATCAGCCCCAGCATTTT
.,.,TRBV5-1,TRBJ1-1,CASSLALGSTEAFF,TGCGCCAGCAGCTTGGCCTTAGGTTCCACTGAAGCTTTCTTT
.,TRBD1,TRBV11-3,TRBJ2-7,CASSGQGAIYEQYF,TGTGCCAGCAGCGGACAGGGGGCGATCTACGAGCAGTACTTC
.,.,TRBV4-2,TRBJ1-2,CASSPAAVGYGYTF,TGTGCCAGCAGCCCTGCGGCCGTTGGCTATGGCTACACCTTC
few,.,TRBV30,TRBJ1-6,CAWSEGVGYNSPLHF,TGTGCCTGGAGTGAAGGGGTGGGATATAATTCACCCCTCCACTTT
.,.,TRBV14,TRBJ2-7,CASSRAAEQYF,TGTGCCAGCAGCCGGGCAGCAGAGCAGTACTTC
.,.,TRBV7-2,TRBJ1-2,CASSLANAGVSDYGYTF,TGTGCCAGCAGCTTAGCTAACGCAGGGGTTAGTGACTATGGCTACACCTTC
.,.,TRBV28,TRBJ2-7,CASKLEGQYKQYF,TGTGCCAGCAAACTCGAGGGGCAGTATAAGCAGTACTTC
once,.,TRBV5-1,TRBJ1-4,CASSSVSVATNEKLFF,TGCGCCAGCAGCTCTGTGTCAGTTGCAACTAATGAAAAACTGTTTTTT
.,.,TRBV6-5,TRBJ1-3,CASSPTGPGNTIYF,TGTGCCAGCAGTCCTACAGGGCCCGGAAACACCATATATTTT
once,.,TRBV11-2,TRBJ2-1,CASSFYEYTPYNEQFF,TGTGCCAGCAGCTTTTACGAGTACACACCCTACAATGAGCAGTTCTTC
.,.,TRBV28,TRBJ2-2,CATAGGGSNTGELFF,TGTGCCACGGCCGGGGGTGGTTCTAACACCGGGGAGCTGTTTTTT
.,TRBD2,TRBV6-6,TRBJ2-3,CASSLTSGTDTQYF,TGTGCCAGCAGCCTGACTAGCGGCACAGATACGCAGTATTTT
few,TRBD1,TRBV5-6,TRBJ2-7,CASSLTIALDRVPYEQYF,TGTGCCAGCAGCTTAACTATTGCGTTGGACAGGGTCCCCTACGAGCAGTACTTC
.,TRBD2,TRBV11-3,TRBJ2-5,CAIGTSGGPQETQYF,TGTGCCATCGGGACTAGCGGGGGGCCCCAAGAGACCCAGTACTTC
medium-sized,.,TRBV19,TRBJ2-1,CASSFSYNEQFF,TGTGCCAGTAGTTTTAGCTACAATGAGCAGTTCTTC